Presented here are 25 T cell receptor beta chains from one specimen sequenced in a study of OX40 agonist ivuxolimab in advanced cancers. Measured with immunoSEQ multiplex PCR; TCRdb has only the in-frame clones, and not every one. Found here are tens of thousands of clones, 88% of them singletons; the top ten hold roughly 4%. Source: CD4+ or CD8+ T cells sorted from blood, taken in a trial of the OX40 agonist ivuxolimab. These receptors were obtained from an adult with an advanced solid tumor such as melanoma, head and neck, liver or kidney cancer.

The gene calls are TRBV5-1 and TRBJ2-5; 14 bases match TRBD2. The closer fit of TRBJ2-7 to the DNA end suggests the J call may be wrong. CDR3 length equals 16 residues. The V gene's germline CDR1 is SGHRS and CDR2 YFSETQ. CDR3 bases: TGCGCCAGCAGTTCCGGGACTAGCGGGAGTTCGTACGAGCAGTACTTC. Translation: CASSSGTSGSSYEQYF.

This clone has just a few counts. V is TRBV28 and J is TRBJ1-5, with 7 bases aligning to TRBD1. This CDR3 region has 15 residues. V shed 5 bases, J shed 0 bases, and the junction held 4 bases outside the gene matches. CDR1 MDHEN and CDR2 SYDVKM come from the germline V gene. The CDR3, as DNA: TGTGCCAGCAGTGGGGGACAGTATAGCAATCAGCCCCAGCATTTT. Amino acids: CASSGGQYSNQPQHF.

The V gene is TRBV15, the J gene TRBJ2-3, with D possibly being TRBD1 or TRBD2 (5 bases each). The germline gives CDR1 LNHNV, CDR2 YYDKDF (reference sequence). The CDR3 runs to 18 residues. V was pared by 5 bases and J by 1 base, with 22 bases between. CDR3 in amino acids: CATSGGILGNTGTDTQYF. The CDR3 DNA reads TGTGCCACCAGCGGGGGAATTCTAGGGAATACGGGCACAGATACGCAGTATTTT.

The J gene is TRBJ2-3, the V gene TRBV11-2; 9 bases are a match to TRBD2. Trimming cost V 6 bases and J 3 bases; bases outside gene matches: 10. Per the germline V gene, CDR1 is SGHAT and CDR2 is FQNNGV. The CDR3 has 16 residues. The CDR3 reads CASRSLAGYGTDTQYF. The CDR3 DNA reads as TGTGCCAGCAGAAGCCTAGCGGGATACGGGACAGATACGCAGTATTTT.

This chain connects TRBV19 to TRBJ2-1; 11 bases are a match to TRBD2. The germline gives CDR1 LNHDA, CDR2 SQIVND (reference sequence). Trimming cost V 4 bases and J 6 bases; bases outside gene matches: 11. There are 17 residues in the CDR3. The CDR3 bases are TGTGCCAGTAGTACGTGGATAACTAGCGGGAGATCCAATGAGCAGTTCTTC. Its translation is CASSTWITSGRSNEQFF.

The chain links TRBV10-3 to TRBJ2-1, with D possibly matching TRBD2 (6 bases). CDR3 length: 14 residues. Germline V lookup: CDR1 ENHRY, CDR2 SYGVKD. Trimming removed 4 bases from V and 6 bases from J, with 13 bases in between. In DNA, the CDR3 is TGTGCCATCAGTGTGGGCGGGACGAGCAATGAGCAGTTCTTC. Its protein product is CAISVGGTSNEQFF.

This clone was recorded a few times. The CDR3 DNA follows: TGTGCCAGCAGCTTAGGAACTAACATCGTAGATACGCAGTATTTT. Its translation: CASSLGTNIVDTQYF. The chain carries TRBV11-3 and TRBJ2-3; D is uncertain. Germline CDR1 SGHNT, CDR2 YENEEA. This CDR3 contains 15 residues. V lost 1 base to trimming and J lost 5 bases, with 13 bases between them.

The chain carries TRBV30 and TRBJ1-2; tentative D call: TRBD1 (5 bases). Germline CDR1 reads GTSNPN; CDR2 reads SVGIG (reference sequence). V lost 1 base to trimming and J lost 0 bases, with 6 bases between them. The CDR3 sequence is 13 residues long. The CDR3: CAWSATANYGYTF. In nucleotides, the CDR3 is TGTGCCTGGAGTGCGACAGCTAACTATGGCTACACCTTC.

This sequence joins TRBV19 and TRBJ2-7, with D possibly matching TRBD2 (5 bases). The ends were cut back, 1 base at V and 6 bases at J, with 10 bases in the middle. Germline V gives CDR1 LNHDA, CDR2 SQIVND (reference sequence). CDR3 size: 13 residues. The CDR3 here is CASSIAAGLEQYF. The CDR3 nucleotides are TGTGCCAGTAGTATAGCGGCGGGCCTCGAGCAGTACTTC.

The chain employs TRBV18 and TRBJ2-1; 7 nucleotides match TRBD2. The V gene's germline CDR1 is KGHSH and CDR2 LQKENI. The CDR3 sequence is 16 residues long. Trimming removed 3 bases from V and 0 bases from J; junction bases left unmatched: 5. The CDR3 bases are TGTGCCAGCTCACCGGAGACTAGCTTCTCCTACAATGAGCAGTTCTTC. Amino acids: CASSPETSFSYNEQFF.

The chain is built from TRBV5-1 and TRBJ2-1; D may be TRBD1 (5 bases). V lost 4 bases, J lost 8 bases, and 16 bases lay in between. Germline V gene sequence: CDR1 SGHRS, CDR2 YFSETQ. This CDR3 is 14 amino acids long. In nucleotides, the CDR3 is TGCGCCAGCAGCCTCAGGGCAGGTGGGGATGAGCAGTTCTTC. Protein sequence: CASSLRAGGDEQFF.

For this clone: The sample has other DNA sequences that encode this CDR3 too. The chain uses TRBV5-1 and TRBJ2-7; TRBD1 agrees at 9 bases. In germline, CDR1 is SGHRS, CDR2 YFSETQ. The junction had 4 bases not matched to a gene; V was cut back by 0 bases and J by 3 bases. The CDR3 runs 15 residues. CDR3 sequence (DNA): TGCGCCAGCAGCTTGGACGGGACAGGGATCTACGAGCAGTACTTC. It codes for CASSLDGTGIYEQYF. The full variable domain, in which reference TRBV5-1 and TRBJ2-7 provide the parts outside the CDR3, is KAGVTQTPRYLIKTRGQQVTLSCSPISGHRSVSWYQQTPGQGLQFLFEYFSETQRNKGNFPGRFSGRQFSNSRSEMNVSTLELGDSALYLCASSLDGTGIYEQYFGPGTRLTVT.

J is TRBJ1-2 and V is TRBV6-1; 12 bases match TRBD1. V shed 5 bases, J shed 8 bases, and the junction held 9 bases outside the gene matches. This CDR3 spans 15 amino acids. CDR1 is MNHNS, CDR2 SASEGT, per germline. The CDR3 region is CASSLPGQGAEGYTF. Written as DNA, the CDR3 is TGTGCCAGCAGTCTCCCGGGACAGGGGGCGGAGGGCTACACCTTC.

V and J are TRBV7-9 and TRBJ1-1; D might be TRBD1 (6 bases). With 5 bases removed from V and 5 bases from J, the gap between germline ends came to 15 bases. From germline, CDR1 is SEHNR and CDR2 FQNEAQ (reference sequence). The CDR3 totals 14 residues. The chain's CDR3 is CASSPRGRDTEAFF. The CDR3 DNA reads TGTGCCAGCAGCCCCAGGGGCAGGGATACTGAAGCTTTCTTT.

This clone was picked up a small number of times. This chain uses TRBV18 with TRBJ2-3; D is undetermined. Germline CDR1 reads KGHSH; CDR2 reads LQKENI. V was shortened by 5 bases and J by 4 bases, with 7 bases between the two germline ends. CDR3 size: 12 residues. CDR3: CASSASSDTQYF. The CDR3 coding sequence is TGTGCCAGCTCAGCGTCTTCAGATACGCAGTATTTT.

The CDR3 sequence is CASSSWTGHSYEQYF. The CDR3 DNA follows: TGTGCCAGCAGTTCATGGACAGGCCACTCCTACGAGCAGTACTTC. This chain links TRBV28 with TRBJ2-7; 7 positions agree with TRBD1. The germline V gene encodes CDR1 MDHEN and CDR2 SYDVKM. V shed 4 bases, J shed 0 bases, and the junction held 6 bases outside the gene matches. The CDR3 spans 15 residues.

The chain has TRBV10-3 and TRBJ2-7; D may be TRBD2 (6 bases). This CDR3 comprises 12 residues. Germline CDR1 is ENHRY and CDR2 is SYGVKD. V was pared by 2 bases and J by 6 bases, with 8 bases between. For the CDR3, the DNA is TGTGCCATCAGTGAGGGAGGGGTCGAGCAGTACTTC. It codes for CAISEGGVEQYF.

The chain joins TRBV11-2 to TRBJ1-1; D ambiguous. Trimming removed 3 bases at V and 2 bases at J, with 7 bases between. The CDR3 is 13 amino acids. CDR1 and CDR2 from the germline V gene are SGHAT and FQNNGV. The CDR3 reads CASSFGINTEAFF. In DNA, the CDR3 is TGTGCCAGCAGCTTTGGCATAAACACTGAAGCTTTCTTT. Variable domain in full (rest from reference TRBV11-2 and TRBJ1-1): EAGVAQSPRYKIIEKRQSVAFWCNPISGHATLYWYQQILGQGPKLLIQFQNNGVVDDSQLPKDRFSAERLKGVDSTLKIQPAKLEDSAVYLCASSFGINTEAFFGQGTRLTVV.

This chain joins TRBV6-4 and TRBJ2-1, with 12 bases identical to TRBD2. Per the germline V gene, CDR1 is MRHNA and CDR2 is SNTAGT. J was trimmed by 6 bases and V by 5 bases; bases with no gene match: 5. The CDR3 has 15 residues. The CDR3 DNA reads as TGTGCCAGCAGTTGGACTAGCGGGAAGGGCAATGAGCAGTTCTTC. This translates into CASSWTSGKGNEQFF.

The table lists this clone with a few counts. The chain has TRBV6-5 and TRBJ2-1; TRBD1 aligns across 11 bases. CDR1 and CDR2 from the germline V gene are MNHEY and SVGAGI. Trimming at V came to 1 base and at J to 6 bases, leaving 5 bases not matched to a gene. CDR3 length equals 16 residues. The CDR3 DNA is TGTGCCAGCAGTTACTGGGGACAGGGGGGGAGCAATGAGCAGTTCTTC. It translates to CASSYWGQGGSNEQFF.

V gene TRBV4-2 combines with J gene TRBJ2-1; 8 bases are a match to TRBD2. Germline V lookup: CDR1 LGHNA, CDR2 YNFKEQ. The length of the CDR3 is 16 residues. The junction had 6 bases not matched to a gene; V was cut back by 0 bases and J by 5 bases. The CDR3 sequence: CASSQDGGGRNNEQFF. DNA of the CDR3: TGTGCCAGCAGCCAAGACGGTGGCGGGAGGAACAATGAGCAGTTCTTC.

This clone was counted once. The gene calls are TRBV28 and TRBJ2-1; 7 bases fit TRBD1. The trim removed 6 bases at V and 4 bases at J, leaving 9 bases unmatched. This CDR3 is built from 15 residues. Germline V gene sequence: CDR1 MDHEN, CDR2 SYDVKM. The CDR3 here is CASRLGTEGYNEQFF. CDR3 DNA sequence: TGTGCCAGCAGGTTAGGGACAGAGGGGTACAATGAGCAGTTCTTC. Using reference TRBV28 and TRBJ2-1 for the parts outside the CDR3, the full variable domain is DVKVTQSSRYLVKRTGEKVFLECVQDMDHENMFWYRQDPGLGLRLIYFSYDVKMKEKGDIPEGYSVSREKKERFSLILESASTNQTSMYLCASRLGTEGYNEQFFGPGTRLTVL.

The chain is built from TRBV7-9 and TRBJ2-5; 7 positions agree with TRBD2. Germline assignment: CDR1 SEHNR and CDR2 FQNEAQ (reference sequence). The CDR3 is 16 amino acids. Trimming took 1 base from V and 4 from J; bases not matched to a gene: 9. The CDR3 sequence: CASSLVIGAGVETQYF. Here the CDR3 DNA reads TGTGCCAGCAGCTTAGTAATCGGGGCGGGAGTAGAGACCCAGTACTTC.

The rearrangement uses TRBV18 and TRBJ2-5; D unclear. The CDR3 consists of 12 residues. Germline lookup yields CDR1 KGHSH and CDR2 LQKENI. The V end was cut by 2 bases, the J end by 7 bases, with 8 bases between. Here the CDR3 reads CASSPSERTQYF. Here the CDR3 DNA reads TGTGCCAGCTCACCATCCGAGCGGACCCAGTACTTC.

The chain carries TRBV18 and TRBJ2-1; TRBD1 agrees at 10 bases. Germline CDR1 reads KGHSH; CDR2 reads LQKENI. The CDR3 loop spans 14 amino acids. V was pared by 3 bases and J by 5 bases, with 1 base of the junction left unmatched. DNA of the CDR3: TGTGCCAGCTCACCGGGACAGGGGCACAATGAGCAGTTCTTC. This encodes CASSPGQGHNEQFF.